Below, 12 T cell receptor beta chains from the same sample are listed, as sequenced in a study of OX40 agonist ivuxolimab in advanced cancers. The library was built by means of the immunoSEQ multiplex PCR assay. TCRdb's version of the immuneACCESS table is confined to in-frame rearrangements and falls short of the full clone set. An unresolved V gene accounts for under half of the shortfall where checked; the remainder is of unknown origin. This sample holds 20,000 to 25,000 clones; around 89% were observed only once. The top ten clonotypes cover around 10% of the sample. This sample comprised CD4+ or CD8+ T cells sorted from blood, obtained in a trial of the OX40 agonist ivuxolimab. The receptors shown here come from an adult with an advanced solid tumor such as melanoma, head and neck, liver or kidney cancer.

Concerning this clone itself: The identical CDR3 is also encoded by other nucleotide sequences in the sample. The V gene is TRBV27, the J gene TRBJ2-1; TRBD1 aligns across 9 bases. The V gene's germline CDR1 is MNHEY and CDR2 SMNVEV (reference sequence). Trimming cost V 6 bases and J 6 bases; bases outside gene matches: 6. The CDR3 consists of 14 residues. The CDR3 spells CASSLGQGGNEQFF. The CDR3 nucleotides read TGTGCCAGCAGCCTGGGACAGGGAGGCAATGAGCAGTTCTTC.

In the case of this clone: Its ends do not fully match the called genes, so a read error is possible. This sequence joins TRBV5-1 and TRBJ2-2, with D uncertain. Germline V gene lookup returns CDR1 SGHRS and CDR2 YFSETQ. The CDR3 totals 14 residues. DNA of the CDR3: TGCGCCAGCAGATTCCCCCGGAACCCCGGGGAGCTGTTTTTT. Its protein product is CASRFPRNPGELFF.

The chain has TRBV7-9 and TRBJ1-4; the D is unclear. CDR3 size: 15 residues. Germline lookup yields CDR1 SEHNR and CDR2 FQNEAQ (reference sequence). Trimming cost V 5 bases and J 8 bases, with 18 bases left between them. The CDR3 nucleotides read TGTGCCAGCAGCCGAGTGGGGTTAGAGCAAGAAAAACTGTTTTTT. It encodes CASSRVGLEQEKLFF.

Here the CDR3 reads CASSVEASGPDTQYF. Here the CDR3 DNA reads TGTGCCAGCAGCGTAGAGGCTAGCGGGCCAGATACGCAGTATTTT. The gene calls are TRBV9 and TRBJ2-3; 8 nucleotides agree with TRBD2. Germline assignment: CDR1 SGDLS and CDR2 YYNGEE. The ends lost 0 bases at V and 4 bases at J; junction bases unmatched: 4. The CDR3 runs to 15 residues.

The CDR3: CASSQSAGSEEETQYF. The CDR3 DNA reads as TGTGCCAGCAGCCAATCTGCTGGCAGTGAAGAGGAGACCCAGTACTTC. V is TRBV4-2 and J is TRBJ2-5; no clear D gene. V was trimmed by 2 bases and J by 5 bases, leaving 18 bases between them. Looked up from germline, CDR1 is LGHNA and CDR2 is YNFKEQ. CDR3 length equals 16 residues.

J is TRBJ2-3 and V is TRBV30, with TRBD1 identical over 9 bases. This CDR3 contains 16 residues. The V gene's germline CDR1 is GTSNPN and CDR2 SVGIG (reference sequence). Germline trimming cut 2 bases from V and 0 bases from J; bases unmatched to any gene: 6. For the CDR3, the DNA is TGTGCCTGGAGTACCCGGACAGGGGCAAGCACAGATACGCAGTATTTT. Protein sequence: CAWSTRTGASTDTQYF. The whole variable domain, remainder taken from reference TRBV30 and TRBJ2-3, is SQTIHQWPATLVQPVGSPLSLECTVEGTSNPNLYWYRQAAGRGLQLLFYSVGIGQISSEVPQNLSASRPQDRQFILSSKKLLLSDSGFYLCAWSTRTGASTDTQYFGPGTRLTVL.

The chain uses TRBV6-5 and TRBJ1-1; D remains ambiguous. The CDR3 has 14 amino acids. Trimming cost V 3 bases and J 4 bases, with 12 bases left between them. Germline assignment: CDR1 MNHEY and CDR2 SVGAGI. The CDR3 reads CASSYSHKSTEAFF. The CDR3 DNA reads as TGTGCCAGCAGTTATTCTCACAAATCCACTGAAGCTTTCTTT.

V is TRBV10-3 and J is TRBJ2-1; no reliable D call. V was cut by 6 bases and J by 2 bases, with 14 bases left in between. The germline V gene has CDR1 ENHRY and CDR2 SYGVKD. There are 15 residues in the CDR3. The CDR3 here is CAIRLDGSPYNEQFF. The CDR3 DNA follows: TGTGCCATCAGGCTGGACGGATCCCCCTACAATGAGCAGTTCTTC.

The rearrangement joins TRBV6-4 to TRBJ2-2, with D perhaps matching TRBD1 (5 bases). V lost 0 bases and J lost 0, with 5 bases in between. The CDR3 is made up of 15 amino acids. Per the germline V gene, CDR1 is MRHNA and CDR2 is SNTAGT. CDR3 region: CASSDSGPNTGELFF. The CDR3 coding sequence is TGTGCCAGCAGTGACTCGGGGCCGAACACCGGGGAGCTGTTTTTT.

This clone occurred once. The chain couples TRBV25-1 to TRBJ2-7; D gene ambiguous. The CDR3 covers 10 residues. CDR1 is MGHDK and CDR2 is SYGVNS in the germline V gene. The ends were cut back, 7 bases at V and 6 bases at J, with 7 bases in the middle. The CDR3 bases are TGTGCCAGCATCCACGGCGAGCAGTACTTC. As protein: CASIHGEQYF.

The J gene is TRBJ2-7, the V gene TRBV5-5; D is perhaps TRBD1 (5 bases). Germline V gene sequence: CDR1 SGHKS, CDR2 YYEKEE (reference sequence). V shed 4 bases and J shed 5 bases, with 16 bases lying between them. CDR3 length: 14 amino acids. The CDR3 bases are TGTGCCAGCAGCCCATTGACAGTCGTCCACGAGCAGTACTTC. It is translated as CASSPLTVVHEQYF.

The chain has TRBV11-1 and TRBJ1-1; no definite D call. CDR3 length: 13 amino acids. Germline lookup yields CDR1 SGHAT and CDR2 FQDESV (reference sequence). Trimming took 2 bases from V and 1 from J, leaving 5 bases between them. The CDR3 region has the DNA TGTGCCAGCAGCTTATGGGGGAACACTGAAGCTTTCTTT. Protein: CASSLWGNTEAFF.